Detailed here is one TCR beta chain. Its antigen remains undetermined. No much larger clone is present one base from it, and per-base qualities are unavailable. The treatment or condition label here, explained by the study, means: allogeneic hematopoietic cell transplantation with graft depleted of TCRalphabeta T cells and CD19 B cells. TCRalphabeta/CD19-depleted allogeneic hematopoietic cell grafts were given to the transplant recipients, all of whom were children. The library was produced with PCR. Sequenced on an Illumina HiSeq 2500. TCR library preparation used molecular barcoding, with unique molecular identifiers applied to normalize quantification of the TCRbeta repertoire. TCRdb reworked the public reads: Q25 trimming with fastp, MiXCR clone assembly, productive beta chains retained. Each CDR3 protein appears once, grouped with its most common genes and DNA. The sample includes about 900,000 distinct CDR3 sequences, with about 30% observed a single time. The ten top clones hold approximately 30% of the sample.

The data stem from a study of T-cell reconstitution after alpha-beta-depleted transplantation in children (dated by TCRdb to between 2015 and 2016). For the wider study: T-cell immune reconstitution after TCRalphabeta/CD19-depleted allogeneic hematopoietic cell transplantation in children was quantitatively tracked in the study by means of TCR repertoire profiling. The paper's findings and limits, for the study overall: Over the following months the frequencies of hyperexpanded clones went down, and after one year T-cell counts and TCRbeta diversity were mostly credited to newly produced T cells. In some patients, high TCRbeta diversity at day 60 was attributed to recipient T cells and intrathymic progenitors that had survived conditioning. The apparently early alphabetaT-cell count recovery about two months after transplant was reportedly dependent on only several hundred rapidly expanded clones derived from non-depleted graft cells.

Its CDR3 holds 13 amino acids, cysteine through phenylalanine. The sequence is cut down to CDR3 DNA, 39 bases in frame from base 1. The junction shows trimming of 5 bases on V and 0 bases on J, plus 7 bases between the germline ends. Looking up the germline V gene yields CDR1 MNHEY and CDR2 SVGEGT. This sequence originates from a boy younger than two who had a stem cell transplant for SCID, so the T cells may come from the graft donor. The source material was PBMCs, mostly from graft donor cells, sampled 360 days after TCRalphabeta/CD19-depleted stem cell transplant. The rearranged segments are TRBV6-2 or TRBV6-3 and TRBJ1-1; too little of a D gene remains to name it. The sequenced DNA: TGTGCCAGCAGTGGGTCCATGAACACTGAAGCTTTCTTT. This encodes CASSGSMNTEAFF.